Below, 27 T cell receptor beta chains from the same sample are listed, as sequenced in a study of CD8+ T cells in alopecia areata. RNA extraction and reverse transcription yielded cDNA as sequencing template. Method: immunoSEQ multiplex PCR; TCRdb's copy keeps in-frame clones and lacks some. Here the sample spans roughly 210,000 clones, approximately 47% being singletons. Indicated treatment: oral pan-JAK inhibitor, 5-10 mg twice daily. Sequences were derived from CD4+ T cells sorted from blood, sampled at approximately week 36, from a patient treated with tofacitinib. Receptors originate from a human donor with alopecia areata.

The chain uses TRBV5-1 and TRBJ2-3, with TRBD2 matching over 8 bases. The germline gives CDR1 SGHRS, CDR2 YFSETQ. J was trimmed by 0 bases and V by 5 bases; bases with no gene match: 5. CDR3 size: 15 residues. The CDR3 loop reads CASSTSGTSTDTQYF. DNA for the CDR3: TGCGCCAGCAGTACTAGCGGAACTAGCACAGATACGCAGTATTTT.

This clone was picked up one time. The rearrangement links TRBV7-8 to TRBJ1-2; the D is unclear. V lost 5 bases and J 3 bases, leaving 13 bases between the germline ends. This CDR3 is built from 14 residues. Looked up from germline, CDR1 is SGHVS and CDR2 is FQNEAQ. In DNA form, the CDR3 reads TGTGCCAGCAGCACCCGGGGAGATGACTATGGCTACACCTTC. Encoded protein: CASSTRGDDYGYTF.

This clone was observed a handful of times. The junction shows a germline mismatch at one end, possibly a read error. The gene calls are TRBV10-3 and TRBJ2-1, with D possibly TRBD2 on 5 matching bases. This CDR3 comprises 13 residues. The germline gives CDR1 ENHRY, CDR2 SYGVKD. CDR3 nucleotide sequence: TGTGCCATCATGAAGGACTCCGACAATGAGCAGTTCTTC. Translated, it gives CAIMKDSDNEQFF.

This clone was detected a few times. The CDR3 loop is CSAPDLTQYF. The CDR3 coding sequence is TGCAGTGCTCCCGACCTGACCCAGTACTTC. The rearrangement uses TRBV20-1 and TRBJ2-5; D gene unclear. This CDR3 contains 10 residues. V was trimmed by 5 bases and J by 7 bases, leaving 8 bases between them. Germline CDR1 is DFQATT and CDR2 is SNEGSKA (reference sequence).

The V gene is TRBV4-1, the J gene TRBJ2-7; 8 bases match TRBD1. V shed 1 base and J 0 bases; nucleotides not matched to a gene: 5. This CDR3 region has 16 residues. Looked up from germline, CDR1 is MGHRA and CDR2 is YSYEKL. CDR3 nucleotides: TGCGCCAGCAGCCAAGCCATGGGACAGGCCTCCTACGAGCAGTACTTC. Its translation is CASSQAMGQASYEQYF.

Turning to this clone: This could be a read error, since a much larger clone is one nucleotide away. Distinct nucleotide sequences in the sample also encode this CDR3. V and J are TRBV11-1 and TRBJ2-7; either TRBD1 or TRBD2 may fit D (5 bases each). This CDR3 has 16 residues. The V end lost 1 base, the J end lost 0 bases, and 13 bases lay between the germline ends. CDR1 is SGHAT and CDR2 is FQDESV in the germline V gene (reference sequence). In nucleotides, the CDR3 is TGTGCCAGCAGCTTAGGAGGGGCTAGAAGCTCCTACGAGCAGTACTTC. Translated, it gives CASSLGGARSSYEQYF.

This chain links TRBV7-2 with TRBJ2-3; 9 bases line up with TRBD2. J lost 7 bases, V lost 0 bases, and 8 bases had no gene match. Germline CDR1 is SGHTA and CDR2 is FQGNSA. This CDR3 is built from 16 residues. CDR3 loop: CASSLAGGRASNTQYF. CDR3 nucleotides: TGTGCCAGCAGCTTAGCTGGCGGGAGGGCCTCAAATACGCAGTATTTT.

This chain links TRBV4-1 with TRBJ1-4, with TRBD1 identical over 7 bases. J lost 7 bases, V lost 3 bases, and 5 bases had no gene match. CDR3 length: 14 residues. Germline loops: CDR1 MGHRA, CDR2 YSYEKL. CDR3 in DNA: TGCGCCAGCAGCCACAGACAGGGACTTGAAAAACTGTTTTTT. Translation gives CASSHRQGLEKLFF.

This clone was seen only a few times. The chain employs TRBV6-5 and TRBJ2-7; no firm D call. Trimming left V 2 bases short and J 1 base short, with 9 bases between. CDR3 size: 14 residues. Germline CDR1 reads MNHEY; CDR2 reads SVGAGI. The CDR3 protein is CASSYGGASYEQYF. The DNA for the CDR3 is TGTGCCAGCAGTTACGGCGGAGCGTCCTACGAGCAGTACTTC.

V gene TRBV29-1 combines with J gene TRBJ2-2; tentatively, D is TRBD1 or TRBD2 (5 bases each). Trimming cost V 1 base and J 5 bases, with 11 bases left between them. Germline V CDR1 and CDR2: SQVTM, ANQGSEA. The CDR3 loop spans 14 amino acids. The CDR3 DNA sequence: TGCAGCGTTGAAGGGGGGAGTCAGACCGGGGAGCTGTTTTTT. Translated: CSVEGGSQTGELFF.

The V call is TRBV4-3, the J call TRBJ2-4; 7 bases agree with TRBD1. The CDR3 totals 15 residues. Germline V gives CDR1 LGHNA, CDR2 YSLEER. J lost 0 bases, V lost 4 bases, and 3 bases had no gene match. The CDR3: CASSPDRVAKNIQYF. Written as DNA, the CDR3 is TGCGCCAGCAGCCCTGACAGGGTAGCCAAAAACATTCAGTACTTC.

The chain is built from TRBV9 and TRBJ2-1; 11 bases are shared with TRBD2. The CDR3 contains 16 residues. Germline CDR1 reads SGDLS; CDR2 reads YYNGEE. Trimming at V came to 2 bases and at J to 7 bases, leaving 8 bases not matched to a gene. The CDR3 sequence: CASSVPTSGSWNEQFF. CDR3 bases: TGTGCCAGCAGCGTCCCCACTAGCGGGAGTTGGAATGAGCAGTTCTTC.

CDR3 residues: CSVRIWSSTEAFF. For the CDR3, the DNA is TGCAGCGTTCGAATTTGGAGTAGCACTGAAGCTTTCTTT. V gene TRBV29-1 combines with J gene TRBJ1-1; D is undetermined. The CDR3 is 13 amino acids. CDR1 and CDR2 (germline): SQVTM, ANQGSEA. Trimming shortened V by 5 bases and J by 4 bases, and 14 bases separated the two germline ends.

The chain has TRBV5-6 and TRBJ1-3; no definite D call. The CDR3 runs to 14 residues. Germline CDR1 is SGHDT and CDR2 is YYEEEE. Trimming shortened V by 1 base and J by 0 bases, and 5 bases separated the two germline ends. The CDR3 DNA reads TGTGCCAGCAGCTTGAGGATCTCTGGAAACACCATATATTTT. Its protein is CASSLRISGNTIYF.

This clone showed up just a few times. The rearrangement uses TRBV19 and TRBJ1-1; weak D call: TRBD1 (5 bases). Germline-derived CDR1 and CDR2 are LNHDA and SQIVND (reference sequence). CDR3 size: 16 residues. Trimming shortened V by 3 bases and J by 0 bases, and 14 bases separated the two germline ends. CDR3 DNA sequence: TGTGCCAGTAGTATTTCGGGGGATGCAATGAACACTGAAGCTTTCTTT. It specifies CASSISGDAMNTEAFF.

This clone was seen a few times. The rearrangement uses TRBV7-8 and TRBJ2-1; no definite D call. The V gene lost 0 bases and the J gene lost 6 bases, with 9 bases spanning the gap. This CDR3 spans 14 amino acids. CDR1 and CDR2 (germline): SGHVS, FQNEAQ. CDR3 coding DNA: TGTGCCAGCAGCTTAGCGCGGCGGAGCAATGAGCAGTTCTTC. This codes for CASSLARRSNEQFF.

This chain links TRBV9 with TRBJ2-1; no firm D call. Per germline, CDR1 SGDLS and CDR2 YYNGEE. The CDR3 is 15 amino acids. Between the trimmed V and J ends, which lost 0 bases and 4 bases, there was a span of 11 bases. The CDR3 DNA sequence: TGTGCCAGCAGCGTAGACCCCAACGAGTACAATGAGCAGTTCTTC. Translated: CASSVDPNEYNEQFF.

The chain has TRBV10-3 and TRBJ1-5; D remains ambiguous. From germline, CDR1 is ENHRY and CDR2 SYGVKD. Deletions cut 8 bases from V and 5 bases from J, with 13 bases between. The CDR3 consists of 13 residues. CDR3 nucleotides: TGTGCCATCTCGAGAACAGATGATCAGCCCCAGCATTTT. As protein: CAISRTDDQPQHF.

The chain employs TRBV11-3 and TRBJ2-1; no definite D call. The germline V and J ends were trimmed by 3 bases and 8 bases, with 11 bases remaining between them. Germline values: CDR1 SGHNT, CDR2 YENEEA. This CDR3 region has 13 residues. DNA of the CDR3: TGTGCCAGCAGCTTTAACCTCGCGGATGAGCAGTTCTTC. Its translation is CASSFNLADEQFF.

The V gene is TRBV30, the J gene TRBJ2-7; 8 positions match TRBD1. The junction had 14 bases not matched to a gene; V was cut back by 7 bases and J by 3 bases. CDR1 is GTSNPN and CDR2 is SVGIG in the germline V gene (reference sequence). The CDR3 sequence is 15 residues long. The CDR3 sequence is CASQFSGRGLYEQYF. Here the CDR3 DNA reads TGTGCCTCCCAATTCTCCGGCAGGGGGCTCTACGAGCAGTACTTC.

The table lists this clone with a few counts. The CDR3 DNA sequence: TGTGCCAGCAGTTCACGCATAGGGCGGGACAGGGGTGCTGAAGCTTTCTTT. Translating it yields CASSSRIGRDRGAEAFF. The rearrangement links TRBV27 to TRBJ1-1; 10 bases are shared with TRBD1. The CDR3 runs to 17 residues. The junction had 14 bases not matched to a gene; V was cut back by 4 bases and J by 6 bases. Germline CDR1 reads MNHEY; CDR2 reads SMNVEV (reference sequence).

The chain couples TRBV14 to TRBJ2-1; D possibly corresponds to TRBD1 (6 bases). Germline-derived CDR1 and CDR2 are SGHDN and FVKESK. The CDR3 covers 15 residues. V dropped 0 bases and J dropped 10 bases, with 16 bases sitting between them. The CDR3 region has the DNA TGTGCCAGCAGCCAAGAGGATGTCCCAGGGGCAGAGCAGTTCTTC. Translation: CASSQEDVPGAEQFF.

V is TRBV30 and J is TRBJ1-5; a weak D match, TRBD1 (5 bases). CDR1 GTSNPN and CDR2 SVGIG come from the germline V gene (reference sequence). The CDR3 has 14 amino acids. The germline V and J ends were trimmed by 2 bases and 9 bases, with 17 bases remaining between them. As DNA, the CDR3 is TGTGCCTGGAGTATTCAGGGCAGCATAGGGCCCCAGCATTTT. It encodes CAWSIQGSIGPQHF.

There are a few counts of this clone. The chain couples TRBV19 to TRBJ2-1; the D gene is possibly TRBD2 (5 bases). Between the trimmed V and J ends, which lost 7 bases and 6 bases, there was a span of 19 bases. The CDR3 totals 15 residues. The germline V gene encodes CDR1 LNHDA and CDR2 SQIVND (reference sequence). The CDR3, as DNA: TGTGCCAGTACCCGGGTAGGGCTTGAGGGCAATGAGCAGTTCTTC. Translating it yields CASTRVGLEGNEQFF. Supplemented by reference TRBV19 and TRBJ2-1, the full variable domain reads DGGITQSPKYLFRKEGQNVTLSCEQNLNHDAMYWYRQDPGQGLRLIYYSQIVNDFQKGDIAEGYSVSREKKESFPLTVTSAQKNPTAFYLCASTRVGLEGNEQFFGPGTRLTVL.

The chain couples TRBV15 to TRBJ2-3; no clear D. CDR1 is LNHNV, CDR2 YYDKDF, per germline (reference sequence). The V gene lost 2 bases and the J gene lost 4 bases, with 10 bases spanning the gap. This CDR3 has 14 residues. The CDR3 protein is CATSRLGPADTQYF. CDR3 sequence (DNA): TGTGCCACCAGCAGACTGGGCCCCGCAGATACGCAGTATTTT.

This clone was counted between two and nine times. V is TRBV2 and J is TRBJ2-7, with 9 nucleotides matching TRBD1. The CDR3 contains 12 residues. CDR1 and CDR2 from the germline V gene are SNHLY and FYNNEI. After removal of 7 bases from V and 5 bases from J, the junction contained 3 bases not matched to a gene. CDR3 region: CASKRDRDEQYF. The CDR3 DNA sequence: TGTGCCAGCAAACGGGACAGGGACGAGCAGTACTTC.

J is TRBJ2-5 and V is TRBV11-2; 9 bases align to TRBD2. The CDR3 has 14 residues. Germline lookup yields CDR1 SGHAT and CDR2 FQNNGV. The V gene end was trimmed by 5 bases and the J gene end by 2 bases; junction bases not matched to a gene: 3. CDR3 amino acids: CASSQAGGQETQYF. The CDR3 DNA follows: TGTGCCAGCAGCCAAGCGGGAGGACAAGAGACCCAGTACTTC. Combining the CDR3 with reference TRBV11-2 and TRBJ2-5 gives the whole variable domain EAGVAQSPRYKIIEKRQSVAFWCNPISGHATLYWYQQILGQGPKLLIQFQNNGVVDDSQLPKDRFSAERLKGVDSTLKIQPAKLEDSAVYLCASSQAGGQETQYFGPGTRLLVL.